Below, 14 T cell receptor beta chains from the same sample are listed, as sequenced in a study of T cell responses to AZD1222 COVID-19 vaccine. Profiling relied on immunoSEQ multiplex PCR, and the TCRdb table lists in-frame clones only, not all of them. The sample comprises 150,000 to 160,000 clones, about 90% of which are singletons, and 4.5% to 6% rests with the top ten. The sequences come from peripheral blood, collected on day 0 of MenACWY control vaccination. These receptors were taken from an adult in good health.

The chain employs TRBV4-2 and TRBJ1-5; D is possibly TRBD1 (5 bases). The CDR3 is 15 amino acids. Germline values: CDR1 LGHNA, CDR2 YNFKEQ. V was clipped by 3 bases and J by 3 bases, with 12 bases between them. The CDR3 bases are TGTGCCAGCAGCCAGCAGACGGGGGACAATCAGCCCCAGCATTTT. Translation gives CASSQQTGDNQPQHF.

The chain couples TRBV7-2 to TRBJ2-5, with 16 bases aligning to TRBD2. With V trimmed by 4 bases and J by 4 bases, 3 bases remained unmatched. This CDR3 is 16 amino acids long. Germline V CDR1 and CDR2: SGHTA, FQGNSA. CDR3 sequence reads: CASSSGLAGGRETQYF. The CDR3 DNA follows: TGTGCCAGCAGCTCGGGACTAGCGGGGGGGCGAGAGACCCAGTACTTC.

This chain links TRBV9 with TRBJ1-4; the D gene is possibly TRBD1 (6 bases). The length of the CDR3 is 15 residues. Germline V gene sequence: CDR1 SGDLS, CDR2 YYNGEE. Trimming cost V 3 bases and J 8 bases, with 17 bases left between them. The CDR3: CASSGTGSLEEKLFF. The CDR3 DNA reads TGTGCCAGCAGCGGTACAGGGTCGTTGGAGGAAAAACTGTTTTTT.

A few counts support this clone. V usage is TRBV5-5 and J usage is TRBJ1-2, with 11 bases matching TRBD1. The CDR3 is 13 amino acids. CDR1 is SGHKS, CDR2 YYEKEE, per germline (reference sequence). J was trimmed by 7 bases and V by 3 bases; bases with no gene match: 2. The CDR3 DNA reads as TGTGCCAGCAGCTGGGGACAGGGGGGTGGCTACACCTTC. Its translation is CASSWGQGGGYTF.

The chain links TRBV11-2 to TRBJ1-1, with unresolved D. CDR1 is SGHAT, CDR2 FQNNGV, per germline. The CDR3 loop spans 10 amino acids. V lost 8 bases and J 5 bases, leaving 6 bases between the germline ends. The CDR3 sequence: CASGETEAFF. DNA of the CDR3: TGTGCCAGCGGCGAAACTGAAGCTTTCTTT.

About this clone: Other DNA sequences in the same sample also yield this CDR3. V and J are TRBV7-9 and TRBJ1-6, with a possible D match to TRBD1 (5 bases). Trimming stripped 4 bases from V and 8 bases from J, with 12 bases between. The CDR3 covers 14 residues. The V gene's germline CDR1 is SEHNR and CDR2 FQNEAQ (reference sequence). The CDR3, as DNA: TGTGCCAGCAGCTCGCAGGGTTCGGATTCACCCCTCCACTTT. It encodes CASSSQGSDSPLHF.

CDR3 loop: CASSLRDRPQHF. As DNA, the CDR3 is TGTGCCAGCAGCTTGAGGGATCGGCCCCAGCATTTT. The chain recombines TRBV5-6 with TRBJ1-5; no definite D call. The CDR3 spans 12 residues. Trimming took off 1 base at V and 9 bases at J, with 8 bases between the two ends. Germline loops: CDR1 SGHDT, CDR2 YYEEEE.

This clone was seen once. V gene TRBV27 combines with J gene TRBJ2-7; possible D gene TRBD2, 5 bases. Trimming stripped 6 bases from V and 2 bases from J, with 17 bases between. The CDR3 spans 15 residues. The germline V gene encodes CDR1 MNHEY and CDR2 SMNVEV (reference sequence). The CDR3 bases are TGTGCCAGCAGCTCAGAGGGATCTTTTGCCTACGAGCAGTACTTC. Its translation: CASSSEGSFAYEQYF.

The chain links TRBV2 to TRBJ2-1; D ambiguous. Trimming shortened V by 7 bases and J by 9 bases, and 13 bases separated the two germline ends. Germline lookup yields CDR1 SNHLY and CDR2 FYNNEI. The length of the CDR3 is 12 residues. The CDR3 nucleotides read TGTGCCAGCACCTTACTCGGCGGTGAGCAGTTCTTC. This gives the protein CASTLLGGEQFF.

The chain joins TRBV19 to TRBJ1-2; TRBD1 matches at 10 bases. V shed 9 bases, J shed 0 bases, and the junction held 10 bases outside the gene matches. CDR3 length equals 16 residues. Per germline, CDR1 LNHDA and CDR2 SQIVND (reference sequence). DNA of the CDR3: TGTGCCAGCCGGGAGGTAGGGACAGGGGCTAACTATGGCTACACCTTC. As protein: CASREVGTGANYGYTF. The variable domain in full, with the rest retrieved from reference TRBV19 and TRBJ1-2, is DGGITQSPKYLFRKEGQNVTLSCEQNLNHDAMYWYRQDPGQGLRLIYYSQIVNDFQKGDIAEGYSVSREKKESFPLTVTSAQKNPTAFYLCASREVGTGANYGYTFGSGTRLTVV.

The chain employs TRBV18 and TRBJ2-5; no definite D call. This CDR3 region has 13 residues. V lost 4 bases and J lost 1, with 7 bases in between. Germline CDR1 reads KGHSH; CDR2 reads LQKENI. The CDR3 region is CASSLRFQETQYF. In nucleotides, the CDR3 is TGTGCCAGCTCACTCCGATTCCAAGAGACCCAGTACTTC.

The DNA for the CDR3 is TGTGCCAGCAGTTCGGGAGCAGGGCATCAGCCCCAGCATTTT. Protein sequence: CASSSGAGHQPQHF. The chain joins TRBV28 to TRBJ1-5, with a tentative D call TRBD1 (5 bases). V was pared by 4 bases and J by 5 bases, with 12 bases between. Germline V CDR1 and CDR2: MDHEN, SYDVKM. The CDR3 is 14 residues long.

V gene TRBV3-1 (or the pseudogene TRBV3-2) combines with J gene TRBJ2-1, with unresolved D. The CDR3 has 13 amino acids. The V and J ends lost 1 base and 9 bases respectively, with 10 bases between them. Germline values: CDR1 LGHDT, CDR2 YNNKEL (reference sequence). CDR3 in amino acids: CASSQGGSPEQFF. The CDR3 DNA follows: TGTGCCAGCAGCCAAGGAGGCAGCCCTGAGCAGTTCTTC.

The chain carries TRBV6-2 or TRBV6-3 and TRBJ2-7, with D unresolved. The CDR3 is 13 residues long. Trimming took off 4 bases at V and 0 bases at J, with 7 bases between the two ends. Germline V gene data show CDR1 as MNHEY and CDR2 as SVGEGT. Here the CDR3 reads CASSLTTSYEQYV. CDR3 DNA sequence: TGTGCCAGCAGTTTAACAACCTCCTACGAGCAGTACGTC.